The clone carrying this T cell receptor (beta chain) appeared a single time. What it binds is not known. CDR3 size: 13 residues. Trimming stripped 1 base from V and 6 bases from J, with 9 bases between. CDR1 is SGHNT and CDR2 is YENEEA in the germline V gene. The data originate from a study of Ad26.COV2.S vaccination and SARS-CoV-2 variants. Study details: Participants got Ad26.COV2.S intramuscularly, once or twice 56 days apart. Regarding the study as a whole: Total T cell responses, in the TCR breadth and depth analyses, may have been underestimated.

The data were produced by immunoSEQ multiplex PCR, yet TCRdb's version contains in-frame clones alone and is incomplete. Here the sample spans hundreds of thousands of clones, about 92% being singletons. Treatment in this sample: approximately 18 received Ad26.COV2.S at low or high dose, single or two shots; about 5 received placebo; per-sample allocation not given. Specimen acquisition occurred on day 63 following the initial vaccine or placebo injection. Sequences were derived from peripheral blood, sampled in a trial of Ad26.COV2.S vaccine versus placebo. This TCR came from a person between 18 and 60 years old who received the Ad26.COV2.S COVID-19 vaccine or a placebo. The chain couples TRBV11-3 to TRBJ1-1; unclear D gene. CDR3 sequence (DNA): TGTGCCAGCAGCTTAGCGAGGGCGTCTGAAGCTTTCTTT. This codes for CASSLARASEAFF.